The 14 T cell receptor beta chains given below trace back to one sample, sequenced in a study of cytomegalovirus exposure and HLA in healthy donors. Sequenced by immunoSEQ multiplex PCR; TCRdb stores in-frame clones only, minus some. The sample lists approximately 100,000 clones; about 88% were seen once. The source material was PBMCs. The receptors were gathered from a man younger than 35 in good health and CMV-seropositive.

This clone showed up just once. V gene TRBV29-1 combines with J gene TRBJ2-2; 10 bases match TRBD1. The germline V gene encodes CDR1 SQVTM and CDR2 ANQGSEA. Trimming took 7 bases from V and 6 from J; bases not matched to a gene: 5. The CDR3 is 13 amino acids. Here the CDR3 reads CSADRGLAGELFF. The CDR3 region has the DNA TGCAGCGCCGACAGGGGGCTGGCCGGGGAGCTGTTTTTT.

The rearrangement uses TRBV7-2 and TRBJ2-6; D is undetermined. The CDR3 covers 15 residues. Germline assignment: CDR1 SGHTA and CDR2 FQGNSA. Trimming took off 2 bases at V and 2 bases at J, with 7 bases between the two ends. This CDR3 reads CASSLTVAGANVLTF. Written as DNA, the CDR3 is TGTGCCAGCAGCTTAACAGTTGCTGGGGCCAACGTCCTGACTTTC. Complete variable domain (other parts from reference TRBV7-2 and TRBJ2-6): GAGVSQSPSNKVTEKGKDVELRCDPISGHTALYWYRQSLGQGLEFLIYFQGNSAPDKSGLPSDRFSAERTGGSVSTLTIQRTQQEDSAVYLCASSLTVAGANVLTFGAGSRLTVL.

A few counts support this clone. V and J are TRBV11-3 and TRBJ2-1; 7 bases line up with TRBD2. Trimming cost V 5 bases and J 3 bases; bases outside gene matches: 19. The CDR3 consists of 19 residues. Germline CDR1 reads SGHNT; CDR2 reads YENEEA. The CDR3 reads CASSHMTPAGTTNYNEQFF. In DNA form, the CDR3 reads TGTGCCAGCAGCCATATGACGCCGGCCGGGACTACCAACTACAATGAGCAGTTCTTC.

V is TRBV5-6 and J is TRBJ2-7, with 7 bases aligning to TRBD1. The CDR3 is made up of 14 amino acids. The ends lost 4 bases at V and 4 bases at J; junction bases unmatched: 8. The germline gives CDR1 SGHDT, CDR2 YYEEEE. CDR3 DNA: TGTGCCAGCAGCCAGGACAGGAACCCATACGAGCAGTACTTC. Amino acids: CASSQDRNPYEQYF.

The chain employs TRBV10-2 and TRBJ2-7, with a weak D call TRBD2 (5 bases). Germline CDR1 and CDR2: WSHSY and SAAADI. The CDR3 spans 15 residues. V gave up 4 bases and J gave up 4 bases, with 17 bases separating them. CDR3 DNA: TGCGCCAGCAGTGCGGCTAGCCGATCAGAGTACGAGCAGTACTTC. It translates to CASSAASRSEYEQYF.

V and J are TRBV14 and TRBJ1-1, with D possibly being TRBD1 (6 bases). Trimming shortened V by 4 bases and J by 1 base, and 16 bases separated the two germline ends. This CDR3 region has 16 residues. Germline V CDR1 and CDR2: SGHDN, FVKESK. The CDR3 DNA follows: TGTGCCAGCAGCCTTATCCCGGGACATTCGAACACTGAAGCTTTCTTT. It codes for CASSLIPGHSNTEAFF.

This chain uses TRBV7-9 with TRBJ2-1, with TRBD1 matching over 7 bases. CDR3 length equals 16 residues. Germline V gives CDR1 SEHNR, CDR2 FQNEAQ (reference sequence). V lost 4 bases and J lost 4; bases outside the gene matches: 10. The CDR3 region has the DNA TGTGCCAGCAGCTACCACGCTGGACAGGCTTACAATGAGCAGTTCTTC. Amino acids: CASSYHAGQAYNEQFF. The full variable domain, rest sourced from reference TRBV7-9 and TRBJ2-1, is DTGVSQNPRHKITKRGQNVTFRCDPISEHNRLYWYRQTLGQGPEFLTYFQNEAQLEKSRLLSDRFSAERPKGSFSTLEIQRTEQGDSAMYLCASSYHAGQAYNEQFFGPGTRLTVL.

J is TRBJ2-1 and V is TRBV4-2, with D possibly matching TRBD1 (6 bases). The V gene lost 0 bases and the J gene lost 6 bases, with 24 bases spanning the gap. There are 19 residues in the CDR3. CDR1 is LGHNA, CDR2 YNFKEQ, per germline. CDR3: CASSQDLGTTDRRSNEQFF. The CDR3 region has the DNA TGTGCCAGCAGCCAAGATCTGGGGACAACGGATCGTCGTTCCAATGAGCAGTTCTTC.

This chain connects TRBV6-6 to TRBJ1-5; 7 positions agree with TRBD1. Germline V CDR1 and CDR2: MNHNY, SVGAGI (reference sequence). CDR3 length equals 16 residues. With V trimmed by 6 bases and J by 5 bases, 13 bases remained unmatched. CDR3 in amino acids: CASRPGLRDSYQPQHF. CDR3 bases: TGTGCCAGCAGACCCGGTCTAAGGGACAGCTATCAGCCCCAGCATTTT.

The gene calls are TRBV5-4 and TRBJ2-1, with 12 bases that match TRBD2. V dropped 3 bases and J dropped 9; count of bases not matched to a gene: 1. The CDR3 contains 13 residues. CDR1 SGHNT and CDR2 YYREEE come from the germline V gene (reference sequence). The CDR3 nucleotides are TGTGCCAGCAGCTCTAGCGGGAGGGGTGAGCAGTTCTTC. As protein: CASSSSGRGEQFF.

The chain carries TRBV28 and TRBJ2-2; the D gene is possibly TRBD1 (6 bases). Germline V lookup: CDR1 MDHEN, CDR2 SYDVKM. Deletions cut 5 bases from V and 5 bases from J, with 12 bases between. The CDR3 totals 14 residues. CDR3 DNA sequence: TGTGCCAGCAGTAGACAGGTGGGGACCGGGGAGCTGTTTTTT. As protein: CASSRQVGTGELFF.

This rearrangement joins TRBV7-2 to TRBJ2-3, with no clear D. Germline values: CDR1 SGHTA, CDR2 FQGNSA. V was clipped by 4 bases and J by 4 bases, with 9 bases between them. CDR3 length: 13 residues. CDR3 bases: TGTGCCAGCAGCTACCGACTCTCAGATACGCAGTATTTT. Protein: CASSYRLSDTQYF. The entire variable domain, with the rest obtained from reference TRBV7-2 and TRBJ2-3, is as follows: GAGVSQSPSNKVTEKGKDVELRCDPISGHTALYWYRQSLGQGLEFLIYFQGNSAPDKSGLPSDRFSAERTGGSVSTLTIQRTQQEDSAVYLCASSYRLSDTQYFGPGTRLTVL.

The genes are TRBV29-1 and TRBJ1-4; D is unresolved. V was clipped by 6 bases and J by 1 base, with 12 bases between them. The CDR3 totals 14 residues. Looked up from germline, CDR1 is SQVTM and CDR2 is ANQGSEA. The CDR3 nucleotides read TGCAGCGTCCGGAAGAGGGAAACTAATGAAAAACTGTTTTTT. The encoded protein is CSVRKRETNEKLFF.

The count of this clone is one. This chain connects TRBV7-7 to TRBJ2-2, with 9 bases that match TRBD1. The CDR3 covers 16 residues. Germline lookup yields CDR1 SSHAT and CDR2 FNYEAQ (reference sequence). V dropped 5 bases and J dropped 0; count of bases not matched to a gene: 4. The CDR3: CASSARQGANTGELFF. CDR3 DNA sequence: TGTGCCAGCAGCGCCAGACAGGGGGCGAACACCGGGGAGCTGTTTTTT.